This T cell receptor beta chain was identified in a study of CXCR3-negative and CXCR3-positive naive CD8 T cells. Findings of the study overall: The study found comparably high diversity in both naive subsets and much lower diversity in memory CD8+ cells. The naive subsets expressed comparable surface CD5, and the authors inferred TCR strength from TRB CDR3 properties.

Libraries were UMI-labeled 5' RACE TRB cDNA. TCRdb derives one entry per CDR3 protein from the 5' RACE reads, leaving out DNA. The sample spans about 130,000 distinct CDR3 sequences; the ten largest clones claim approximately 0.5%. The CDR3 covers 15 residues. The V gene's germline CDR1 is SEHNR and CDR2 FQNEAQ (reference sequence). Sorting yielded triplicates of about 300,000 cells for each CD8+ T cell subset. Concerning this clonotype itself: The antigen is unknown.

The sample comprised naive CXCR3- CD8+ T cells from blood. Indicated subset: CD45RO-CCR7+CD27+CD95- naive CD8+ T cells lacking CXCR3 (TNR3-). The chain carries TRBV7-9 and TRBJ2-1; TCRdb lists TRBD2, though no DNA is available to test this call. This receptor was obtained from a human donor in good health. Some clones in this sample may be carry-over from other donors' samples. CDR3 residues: CASSTGLAGVGEQFF.